This T cell receptor beta chain was identified during a study of T cell responses to AZD1222 COVID-19 vaccine. For the study at large: Second-dose groups at about 4 or about 12 weeks were pooled.

Remarks on this clone: Its antigen remains unknown.

Findings and caveats of the study: Sampled repertoires all dated from after the peak T cell response.

TCRdb's table, derived via immunoSEQ multiplex PCR, lists solely in-frame clones and lacks some. Found here are approximately 100,000 clones, 88% of them singletons; the top ten hold approximately 20%. The CDR3 consists of 16 residues. Trimming removed 0 bases from V and 2 bases from J, with 8 bases in between. In germline, CDR1 is MNHEY, CDR2 SVGEGT. The TCR was taken from an adult in good health. This chain links TRBV6-2 or TRBV6-3 with TRBJ2-6, with D possibly being TRBD2 (5 bases). The sample here was peripheral blood, taken on day 0 of AZD1222 vaccination. The CDR3 DNA reads as TGTGCCAGCAGTTACTCGGGGAGTGCTGGGGCCAACGTCCTGACTTTC. Protein product: CASSYSGSAGANVLTF.